The clone carrying this TCR beta chain appeared a single time. Original data processing: Nucleated cell counts were estimated from reference gene primer amplification. Measured with immunoSEQ multiplex PCR; TCRdb has only the in-frame clones, and not every one. V, J and clone size are taken as reported in that table, and D and trimming were inferred from the DNA itself. The sample carries around 150,000 clones, about 85% recorded once. There are 12 residues in the CDR3. The V gene lost 2 bases and the J gene lost 7 bases, with 9 bases spanning the gap. The V gene's germline CDR1 is SNHLY and CDR2 FYNNEI. The entry originates in a study of blood T cell repertoires in COVID-19. Across the study: Collection of acute and convalescent COVID-19 samples took place in the United States, Italy and Spain. PBMCs, B-cell-depleted T cells, or T cells provided the cDNA or gDNA that made up the material.

V gene TRBV2 combines with J gene TRBJ2-7, with a tentative D call TRBD1 (6 bases). Material for sequencing was peripheral blood. This clonotype originated in a man aged 40-50 years with acute or convalescent COVID-19. This chain's CDR3 is CASSEQGNEQYF. CDR3 nucleotide sequence: TGTGCCAGCAGTGAACAGGGGAATGAGCAGTACTTC.